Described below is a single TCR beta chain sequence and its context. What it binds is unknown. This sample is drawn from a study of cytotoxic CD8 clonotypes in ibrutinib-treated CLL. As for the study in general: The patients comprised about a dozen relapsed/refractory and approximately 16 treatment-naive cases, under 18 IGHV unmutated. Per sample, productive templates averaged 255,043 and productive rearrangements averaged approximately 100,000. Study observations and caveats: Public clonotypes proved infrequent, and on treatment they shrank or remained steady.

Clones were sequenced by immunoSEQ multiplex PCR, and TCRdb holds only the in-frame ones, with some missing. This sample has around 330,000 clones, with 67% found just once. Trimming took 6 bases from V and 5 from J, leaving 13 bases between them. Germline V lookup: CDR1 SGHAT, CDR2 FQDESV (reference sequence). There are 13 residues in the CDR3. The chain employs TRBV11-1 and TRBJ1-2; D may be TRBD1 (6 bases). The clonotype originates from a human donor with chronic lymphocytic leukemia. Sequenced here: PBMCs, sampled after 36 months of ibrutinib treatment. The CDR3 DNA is TGTGCCAGCAGTCCAGACAGGTTTTATGGCTACACCTTC. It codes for CASSPDRFYGYTF. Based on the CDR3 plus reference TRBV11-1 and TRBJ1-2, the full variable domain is EAEVAQSPRYKITEKSQAVAFWCDPISGHATLYWYRQILGQGPELLVQFQDESVVDDSQLPKDRFSAERLKGVDSTLKIQPAELGDSAMYLCASSPDRFYGYTFGSGTRLTVV.